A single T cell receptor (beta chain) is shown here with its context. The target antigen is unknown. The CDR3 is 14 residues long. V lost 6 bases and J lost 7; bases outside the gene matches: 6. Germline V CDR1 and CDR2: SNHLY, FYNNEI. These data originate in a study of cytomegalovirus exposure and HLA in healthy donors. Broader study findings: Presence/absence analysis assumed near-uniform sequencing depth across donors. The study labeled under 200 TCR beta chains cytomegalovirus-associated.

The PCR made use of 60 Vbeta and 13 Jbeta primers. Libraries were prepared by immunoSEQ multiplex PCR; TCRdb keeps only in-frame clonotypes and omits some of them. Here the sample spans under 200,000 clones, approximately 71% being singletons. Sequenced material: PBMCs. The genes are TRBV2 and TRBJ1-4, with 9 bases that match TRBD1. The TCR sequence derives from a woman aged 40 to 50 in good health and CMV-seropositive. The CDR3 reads CASSPGTGSEKLFF. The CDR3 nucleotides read TGTGCCAGCAGCCCCGGGACAGGGAGTGAAAAACTGTTTTTT.